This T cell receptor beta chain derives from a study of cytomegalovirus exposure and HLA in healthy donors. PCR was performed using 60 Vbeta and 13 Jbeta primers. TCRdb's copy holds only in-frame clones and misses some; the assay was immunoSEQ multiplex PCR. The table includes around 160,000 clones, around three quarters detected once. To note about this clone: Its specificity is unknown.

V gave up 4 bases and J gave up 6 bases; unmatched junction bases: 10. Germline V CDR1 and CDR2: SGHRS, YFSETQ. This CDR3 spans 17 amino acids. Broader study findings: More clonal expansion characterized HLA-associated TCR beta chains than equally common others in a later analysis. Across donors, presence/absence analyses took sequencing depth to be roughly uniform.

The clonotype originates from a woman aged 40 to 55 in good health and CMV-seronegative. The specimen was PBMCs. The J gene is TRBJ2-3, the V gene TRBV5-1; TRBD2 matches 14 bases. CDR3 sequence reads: CASSPGTSGSLVDTQYF. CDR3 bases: TGCGCCAGCAGCCCCGGGACTAGCGGGAGTTTAGTGGATACGCAGTATTTT.